The text below deals with one TCR beta chain. The antigen is unknown. This sample is part of a study of T cell responses to AZD1222 COVID-19 vaccine. Study in general: Samples with a second dose at about 4 or about 12 weeks were pooled together.

This CDR3 is built from 15 residues. Germline V CDR1 and CDR2: SGHAT, FQNNGV. Deletions cut 5 bases from V and 0 bases from J, with 13 bases between. Some clones are missing from TCRdb's copy, which holds only in-frame ones; the method was immunoSEQ multiplex PCR. This sample yields approximately 160,000 clones, of which around 90% are seen a single time; 2% to 3% belongs to the top ten. Study-wide points: Mostly white British, mostly female donors; authors suggested clonal diversity may be underestimated. Dominant at 160-218 and 743-854, vaccine-associated CD4 TCRs also spanned spike. It was only after the peak T cell response that any repertoires were sampled.

Here the sequenced sample was peripheral blood, taken on day 0 of AZD1222 vaccination. The receptor comes from an adult in good health. This chain joins TRBV11-2 and TRBJ1-1; D remains unclear. The CDR3 spells CASSRLGPMNTEAFF. DNA for the CDR3: TGTGCCAGCAGCCGTTTAGGACCGATGAACACTGAAGCTTTCTTT.